This T cell receptor (beta chain) was obtained from a study of cytomegalovirus exposure and HLA in healthy donors. Points from the study as a whole: Follow-up analysis later connected one missense variant in DCLRE1C with trimming of TCR beta V- and J-genes.

This clone was counted a few times. Its antigen is unidentified. Germline V gene data show CDR1 as SGHTA and CDR2 as FQGTGA. The V gene lost 2 bases and the J gene lost 0 bases, with 4 bases spanning the gap. The CDR3 is 13 residues long. Researchers ran the PCR with 60 Vbeta and 13 Jbeta primers. Using immunoSEQ multiplex PCR, the repertoire was profiled, and TCRdb retains in-frame clones only, with some absent. The table shows some 98,000 clones, with over 60% occurring only once. Sequencing input: PBMCs. This receptor was taken from a female donor in good health and CMV-seronegative. The chain recombines TRBV7-3 with TRBJ1-2; no reliable D call. For the CDR3, the DNA is TGTGCCAGCAGCTTATCCGCTAACTATGGCTACACCTTC. Protein product: CASSLSANYGYTF.